The T cell receptor beta chain under discussion was sequenced for a study of control samples from healthy donors and cancer patients. V was clipped by 4 bases and J by 10 bases; unmatched bases: 8. Per the germline V gene, CDR1 is MGHDK and CDR2 is SYGVNS. CDR3 length equals 15 residues. TCRdb keeps only in-frame clones here, not all; method: immunoSEQ multiplex PCR. The top ten clones hold around an eighth of a sample with about 95,000 clones, approximately 90% of them seen once. The rearrangement links TRBV25-1 to TRBJ1-6; 9 bases are a match to TRBD1. The source of this sequence is a woman in her 70s in good health. Source material: blood. The CDR3, as DNA: TGTGCCAGCAGTGTTCGGGACAGGGAATACTCACCCCTCCACTTT. It specifies CASSVRDREYSPLHF.